This T cell receptor (beta chain) was captured by sequencing in a study of technical replicates of blood from several donors. Some clones are missing from TCRdb's copy, which holds only in-frame ones; the method was immunoSEQ multiplex PCR. Of around 85,000 clones in the sample, around 94% are singletons; the top ten hold about 0.25%. Germline V gene data show CDR1 as ENHRY and CDR2 as SYGVKD. Trimming took 8 bases from V and 0 from J; bases not matched to a gene: 19. The CDR3 length is 20 residues. The chain couples TRBV10-3 to TRBJ2-2, with TRBD2 matching 9 bases. The clonotype comes from a human donor in good health. Sequencing was carried out using T cells isolated from PBMCs. CDR3 in DNA: TGTGCCATCGCGACAGCGGCGTTACCGGGACTAGCTTCGAACACCGGGGAGCTGTTTTTT. Translating it yields CAIATAALPGLASNTGELFF.